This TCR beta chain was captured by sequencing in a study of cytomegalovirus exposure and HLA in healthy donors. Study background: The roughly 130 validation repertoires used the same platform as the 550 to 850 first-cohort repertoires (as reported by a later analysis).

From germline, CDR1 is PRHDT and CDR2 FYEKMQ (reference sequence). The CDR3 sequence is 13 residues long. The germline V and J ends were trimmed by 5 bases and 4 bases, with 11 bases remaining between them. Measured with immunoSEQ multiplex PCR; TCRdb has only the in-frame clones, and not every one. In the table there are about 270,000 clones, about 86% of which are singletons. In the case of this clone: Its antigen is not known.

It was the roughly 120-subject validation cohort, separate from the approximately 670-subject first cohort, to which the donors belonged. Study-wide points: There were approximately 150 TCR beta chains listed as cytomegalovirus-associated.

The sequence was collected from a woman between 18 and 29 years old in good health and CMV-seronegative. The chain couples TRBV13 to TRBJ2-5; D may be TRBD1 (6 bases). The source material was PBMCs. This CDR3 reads CASSTGSGETQYF. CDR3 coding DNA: TGTGCCAGCAGCACAGGGTCCGGAGAGACCCAGTACTTC.